This T cell receptor (beta chain) was sequenced in a study of CD8+ T cells in alopecia areata. General observations from the study: A single nonresponder leaves the baseline CD8+ expansion link to response uncertain. Scalp samples also contribute reads from the resident alphabeta T cells found in normal skin. Greater clonality was observed in lesional scalp samples, especially alopecia totalis/universalis, versus normal scalp.

Once RNA had been extracted, it was reverse transcribed into cDNA to act as the sequencing template. Profiling relied on immunoSEQ multiplex PCR, and the TCRdb table lists in-frame clones only, not all of them. The data show approximately 200,000 clones, roughly 60% seen once. In regard to this clone: Its antigen is unidentified.

Noted treatment: oral pan-JAK inhibitor, 5-10 mg twice daily. Per the germline V gene, CDR1 is SNHLY and CDR2 is FYNNEI. CDR3 length: 14 residues. The trim removed 8 bases at V and 6 bases at J, leaving 8 bases unmatched. This TCR was sampled from a human donor with alopecia areata. Material: CD4+ T cells sorted from blood, obtained at week 24, from a patient treated with tofacitinib. The chain recombines TRBV2 with TRBJ2-4; 9 bases match TRBD1. The CDR3 spells CASLLPGQGNIQYF. The CDR3 region has the DNA TGTGCCAGCCTTCTCCCGGGACAGGGAAACATTCAGTACTTC.